The following is a TCR beta chain sequence with its context. The antigen is not known. This sample stems from a study of T cell responses to AZD1222 COVID-19 vaccine. Whole-study findings and limits: Spike-specific TCR depth and breadth grew after two AZD1222 doses. Repertoire sampling was restricted to post-peak T cell response timepoints.

Germline V gene sequence: CDR1 SGHKS, CDR2 YYEKEE (reference sequence). The CDR3 spans 16 residues. V lost 0 bases and J lost 1, with 14 bases in between. Some clones are missing from TCRdb's copy, which holds only in-frame ones; the method was immunoSEQ multiplex PCR. The profile shows around 180,000 clones, around 87% of them singletons. The sequenced sample was peripheral blood, obtained on day 0 of MenACWY control vaccination. This receptor was identified in an adult in good health. J is TRBJ2-7 and V is TRBV5-5; D may be TRBD1 (5 bases). DNA for the CDR3: TGTGCCAGCAGCTTGGCGGCAGGGTACCTATCCTACGAGCAGTACTTC. Amino acid sequence: CASSLAAGYLSYEQYF.